This is a list of T cell receptor beta chains from one sample in a study of cytomegalovirus exposure and HLA in healthy donors. This table comes from immunoSEQ multiplex PCR, and its TCRdb copy is limited to in-frame clones, with some not included. Of under 200,000 clones in the sample, 75% to 90% are singletons; the top ten hold more than 2%. Sequencing input: PBMCs. The receptor source for this set is a woman younger than 35 in good health and CMV-seronegative. Each CDR3 is given with its conserved first and last residue. D genes are given only for firm matches. Clone size is shown for a subset of rows, as once, few, many or a class of expanded clone.

TRBJ1-1,TRBV30,.,.,CAWVQRTEAFF,TGTGCCTGGGTACAGCGGACTGAAGCTTTCTTT
TRBJ2-2,TRBV5-1,.,.,CASSLDRGGGELFF,TGCGCCAGCAGCTTGGACAGGGGAGGCGGGGAGCTGTTTTTT
TRBJ1-1,TRBV5-5,.,.,CASSVLGAVEAFF,TGTGCCAGCTCTGTTTTGGGGGCAGTTGAAGCTTTCTTT
TRBJ1-6,TRBV5-1,.,.,CASSLGWEGVDRGDSPLHF,TGCGCCAGCAGCTTGGGGTGGGAGGGAGTCGACAGAGGAGATTCACCCCTCCACTTT
TRBJ2-7,TRBV15,.,TRBD1,CATNPDRGPYEQYF,TGTGCCACCAACCCGGACAGGGGGCCCTACGAGCAGTACTTC
TRBJ2-1,TRBV6-4,.,.,CASSAQGGAYNEQFF,TGTGCCAGCAGTGCACAGGGAGGGGCCTACAATGAGCAGTTCTTC
TRBJ2-1,TRBV6-6,.,TRBD2,CASNTQGLARSPEQFF,TGTGCCAGCAATACACAGGGACTAGCTCGTTCCCCTGAGCAGTTCTTC
TRBJ2-5,TRBV7-2,.,.,CASSRDLGETQYF,TGTGCCAGCAGCCGGGACTTAGGGGAGACCCAGTACTTC
TRBJ1-2,TRBV29-1,.,TRBD1,CSVPVRQGFSYGYTF,TGCAGCGTACCCGTCCGACAGGGCTTTTCCTATGGCTACACCTTC
TRBJ2-3,TRBV19,.,TRBD1,CASSIGRGSSDTQYF,TGTGCCAGTAGTATCGGCAGGGGGTCCTCAGATACGCAGTATTTT
TRBJ2-1,TRBV10-1,.,.,CASSGGRANEQFF,TGCGCCAGCAGTGGGGGCAGAGCGAATGAGCAGTTCTTC
TRBJ2-3,TRBV5-1,.,.,CASSHNGQGGEDTQYF,TGCGCCAGCAGCCATAACGGGCAGGGTGGAGAAGATACGCAGTATTTT
TRBJ1-5,TRBV4-3,.,.,CASSRTWIGGQPQHF,TGCGCCAGCAGCCGAACTTGGATAGGCGGACAGCCCCAGCATTTT
TRBJ2-2,TRBV27,.,.,CASSSLGRQPGELFF,TGTGCCAGCAGCTCCCTCGGCAGACAGCCCGGGGAGCTGTTTTTT
TRBJ1-2,TRBV5-1,.,TRBD1,CASSFPDREINGYTF,TGCGCCAGCAGCTTTCCTGACAGGGAGATTAATGGCTACACCTTC
TRBJ2-1,TRBV7-9,.,.,CAIITRVTNNEQFF,TGTGCCATCATAACACGGGTAACAAACAATGAGCAGTTCTTC
TRBJ1-4,TRBV19,.,TRBD1,CASSIGRGRGEKLFF,TGTGCCAGTAGTATAGGGAGGGGGCGCGGTGAAAAACTGTTTTTT
TRBJ1-2,TRBV7-9,.,.,CASSFTDRPNYGYTF,TGTGCCAGCAGCTTTACCGACAGGCCTAACTATGGCTACACCTTC
TRBJ2-5,TRBV29-1,.,.,CSVDPAEQETQYF,TGCAGCGTTGACCCGGCGGAGCAAGAGACCCAGTACTTC
TRBJ2-7,TRBV6-5,.,TRBD1,CASSYVGQGREQYF,TGTGCCAGCAGTTACGTCGGACAGGGGAGGGAGCAGTACTTC
TRBJ1-5,TRBV18,.,TRBD1,CASEEDRRNQPQHF,TGTGCCAGCGAAGAGGACAGGAGGAATCAGCCCCAGCATTTT
TRBJ1-3,TRBV5-1,.,.,CASSPLGENTIYF,TGCGCCAGCAGTCCCCTAGGGGAAAACACCATATATTTT
TRBJ1-5,TRBV2,.,TRBD1,CASSSTGGTQHF,TGTGCCAGCAGCTCAACAGGGGGCACCCAGCATTTT
TRBJ2-3,TRBV11-2,.,.,CASSQGPGGRPDTQYF,TGTGCCAGCAGCCAGGGCCCAGGGGGGAGACCAGATACGCAGTATTTT
TRBJ1-2,TRBV21-1,few,.,CASSKKGGRGYGYTF,TGTGCCAGCAGCAAGAAGGGTGGGAGGGGCTATGGCTACACCTTC
TRBJ1-1,TRBV2,.,TRBD1,CASRAQGASEAFF,TGTGCCAGCAGGGCTCAGGGGGCCAGTGAAGCTTTCTTT
TRBJ2-2,TRBV9,.,.,CASSQGLAFNTGELFF,TGTGCCAGCAGCCAGGGGCTCGCCTTCAACACCGGGGAGCTGTTTTTT
TRBJ2-1,TRBV19,.,TRBD1,CASSIAPLTGGAYNEQFF,TGTGCCAGTAGTATCGCGCCTCTAACAGGGGGCGCCTACAATGAGCAGTTCTTC
TRBJ2-7,TRBV4-1,few,.,CASSPGQTYEQYF,TGCGCCAGCAGCCCCGGACAGACCTACGAGCAGTACTTC
TRBJ2-2,TRBV2,.,.,CASSETANTGELFF,TGTGCCAGCAGTGAAACGGCGAACACCGGGGAGCTGTTTTTT
TRBJ2-1,TRBV30,.,.,CAWSSRGGYLGQEQFF,TGTGCCTGGAGTTCCCGAGGAGGTTACCTCGGACAGGAGCAGTTCTTC
TRBJ1-1,TRBV9,.,.,CASSVGGPGTEAFF,TGTGCCAGCAGCGTAGGGGGGCCGGGGACTGAAGCTTTCTTT
TRBJ2-5,TRBV7-2,.,TRBD2,CASSRGGSGGQETQYF,TGTGCCAGCAGCCGGGGAGGTAGCGGGGGGCAAGAGACCCAGTACTTC
TRBJ1-1,TRBV5-1,once,TRBD1,CASSEDRGREAFF,TGCGCCAGCAGCGAGGACAGGGGGCGGGAAGCTTTCTTT
TRBJ1-3,TRBV12-5,.,.,CASGLVIGEGLNTIYF,TGTGCTAGTGGTTTGGTAATCGGGGAGGGTCTGAACACCATATATTTT
TRBJ2-7,TRBV5-1,once,.,CASSPTSSYEQYF,TGCGCCAGCAGTCCGACATCCTCCTACGAGCAGTACTTC
TRBJ2-5,TRBV7-8,.,TRBD2,CASSLGLAGTETQYF,TGTGCCAGCAGCTTGGGACTAGCGGGAACAGAGACCCAGTACTTC
TRBJ1-1,TRBV2,.,TRBD1,CASRQDRGREAFF,TGTGCCAGCAGGCAGGACAGGGGGCGTGAAGCTTTCTTT
TRBJ2-1,TRBV4-3,.,TRBD2,CASSQSGGSYNEQFF,TGCGCCAGCAGCCAGAGCGGGGGCTCCTACAATGAGCAGTTCTTC
TRBJ1-2,TRBV5-1,once,TRBD1,CASSSTGPTTGGYTF,TGCGCCAGCAGCTCGACAGGGCCGACGACGGGGGGCTACACCTTC
TRBJ2-7,TRBV10-1,few,.,CASSETISREQYF,TGCGCCAGCAGTGAGACAATTTCTAGAGAGCAGTACTTC
TRBJ1-1,TRBV5-1,.,.,CASSFGLGANTEAFF,TGCGCCAGCAGCTTTGGACTCGGCGCGAACACTGAAGCTTTCTTT
TRBJ2-7,TRBV14,.,TRBD1,CASSQPGQGLYEQYF,TGTGCCAGCAGCCAACCGGGACAGGGCCTTTACGAGCAGTACTTC
TRBJ2-1,TRBV9,.,.,CASSVGVGGARYNEQFF,TGTGCCAGCAGCGTAGGGGTTGGAGGAGCCCGGTACAATGAGCAGTTCTTC
TRBJ1-5,TRBV10-3,.,.,CAISESSGNQPQHF,TGTGCCATCAGTGAGTCATCGGGCAATCAGCCCCAGCATTTT